This paragraph reports one T cell receptor (beta chain). The sample originates from a study of cytomegalovirus exposure and HLA in healthy donors. Primers for the PCR totalled 60 Vbeta and 13 Jbeta. TCRdb's copy holds only in-frame clones and misses some; the assay was immunoSEQ multiplex PCR. The table records about 82,000 clones, 78% of them present only once. The ends were cut back, 0 bases at V and 10 bases at J, with 13 bases in the middle. The CDR3 runs 14 residues. Germline V lookup: CDR1 LGHNA, CDR2 YSLEER. The receptor was isolated from a male donor in good health and CMV-seropositive. Sequencing was performed on PBMCs. The chain joins TRBV4-3 to TRBJ2-1, with D possibly matching TRBD1 (5 bases). CDR3 nucleotide sequence: TGCGCCAGCAGCCAAGACAGGGTTTTAAGAGAGCAGTTCTTC. Amino acid sequence: CASSQDRVLREQFF.